These T cell receptor beta chains were read from a single sample in a study of blood T cell repertoires in COVID-19. Using immunoSEQ multiplex PCR, the repertoire was profiled, and TCRdb retains in-frame clones only, with some absent. This table has hundreds of thousands of clones, roughly 80% appearing once. The specimen sequenced was peripheral blood. The receptors stem from a woman older than 75 with active or convalescent COVID-19. The CDR3 runs from the conserved cysteine through the conserved F or W. The D gene is left open where the match is weak. The size entry is marked missing in some rows and otherwise reads once, few, many or a size class.

CDR3	DNA	size	V	D	J
CSASAEGYSYEQYF	TGCAGTGCTAGTGCTGAGGGATACTCCTACGAGCAGTACTTC	-	TRBV20-1	-	TRBJ2-7
CASSVEVGQGSVKLFF	TGTGCCAGCAGTGTTGAGGTCGGACAGGGATCCGTTAAGCTGTTTTTT	-	TRBV2	TRBD1	TRBJ2-2
CASSETSFPETQYF	TGTGCCAGTAGCGAGACTAGTTTCCCAGAGACCCAGTACTTC	once	TRBV2	-	TRBJ2-5
CAWGANSPLHF	TGTGCCTGGGGGGCTAATTCACCCCTCCACTTT	once	TRBV30	-	TRBJ1-6
CASSLAGGYSEKLFF	TGTGCCAGCAGCTTGGCAGGGGGCTACAGTGAAAAACTGTTTTTT	-	TRBV5-5	TRBD1	TRBJ1-4
CAWAGGRETQYF	TGTGCCTGGGCGGGGGGGAGAGAGACCCAGTACTTC	-	TRBV30	TRBD2	TRBJ2-5
CASASDSSSSLHF	TGCGCCAGCGCCTCGGACAGTTCCAGTTCCCTCCACTTT	-	TRBV5-1	-	TRBJ1-6
CASGPSYNEQFF	TGTGCATCGGGACCGTCCTACAATGAGCAGTTCTTC	once	TRBV30	-	TRBJ2-1
CASSQEMFRNTGELFF	TGTGCCAGCAGCCAAGAAATGTTTCGGAACACCGGGGAGCTGTTTTTT	few	TRBV3-1/TRBV3-2	-	TRBJ2-2
CASSYSGQGNIQYF	TGTGCCAGCAGTTACTCGGGACAGGGAAACATTCAGTACTTC	once	TRBV6-2/TRBV6-3	TRBD1	TRBJ2-4
CATDRQGENTEAFF	TGTGCCACGGACAGACAGGGAGAGAACACTGAAGCTTTCTTT	-	TRBV28	TRBD1	TRBJ1-1
CASSKQGQGAYNEQFF	TGCGCCAGCAGCAAGCAAGGACAGGGGGCCTACAATGAGCAGTTCTTC	-	TRBV5-1	TRBD1	TRBJ2-1
CASSPGTGNYGYTF	TGCGCCAGCAGCCCCGGGACAGGAAACTATGGCTACACCTTC	-	TRBV10-1	TRBD1	TRBJ1-2
CATLPGTGYGYTF	TGTGCCACCCTTCCCGGGACAGGGTATGGCTACACCTTC	-	TRBV7-9	TRBD1	TRBJ1-2
CASSYTDLATNQYF	TGTGCCAGCAGCTATACGGATCTAGCGACGAATCAGTACTTC	-	TRBV3-1/TRBV3-2	-	TRBJ2-4
CASSLRTNQETQYF	TGTGCCAGCAGTCTGCGGACTAACCAAGAGACCCAGTACTTC	-	TRBV27	-	TRBJ2-5
CASSHRQGLAFF	TGTGCCAGCAGTCACAGACAGGGCCTGGCTTTCTTT	-	TRBV6-5	TRBD1	TRBJ1-1
CASSLDPGLGTEAFF	TGTGCCAGCAGCTTGGATCCGGGACTGGGGACTGAAGCTTTCTTT	-	TRBV5-6	-	TRBJ1-1
CASSQVPGTGGYEQYF	TGTGCCAGTAGCCAAGTCCCCGGGACAGGGGGCTACGAGCAGTACTTC	once	TRBV19	TRBD1	TRBJ2-7
CASIPRAGANVLTF	TGTGCCAGCATCCCCAGGGCTGGGGCCAACGTCCTGACTTTC	-	TRBV5-6	-	TRBJ2-6
CASSPVGGAQSYEQYF	TGCGCCAGCAGCCCGGTAGGGGGGGCCCAGAGCTACGAGCAGTACTTC	once	TRBV5-1	-	TRBJ2-7
CASSRVSGTTNEKLFF	TGTGCCAGCAGCCGCGTTTCAGGGACAACTAATGAAAAACTGTTTTTT	-	TRBV28	-	TRBJ1-4
CSVPAGGLDTQYF	TGCAGCGTTCCTGCGGGGGGATTAGATACGCAGTATTTT	-	TRBV29-1	TRBD2	TRBJ2-3
CASSIQGGNYEQYF	TGCGCCAGCAGCATACAGGGGGGTAATTACGAGCAGTACTTC	-	TRBV5-1	TRBD1	TRBJ2-7
CASRMIQGSYEQYF	TGTGCCAGCAGGATGATTCAGGGCTCCTACGAGCAGTACTTC	-	TRBV6-5	-	TRBJ2-7
CASSPPAGIYEQYF	TGTGCCAGCTCCCCACCAGCGGGGATTTACGAGCAGTACTTC	-	TRBV18	TRBD2	TRBJ2-7
CASSPPGQPNYGYTF	TGTGCCAGCTCACCTCCGGGACAACCTAACTATGGCTACACCTTC	-	TRBV18	-	TRBJ1-2
CASSYSGARVAEAFF	TGTGCCAGCAGTTATTCGGGTGCCAGGGTGGCTGAAGCTTTCTTT	-	TRBV6-5	-	TRBJ1-1
CSASPLAGLQETQYF	TGCAGTGCTAGTCCGTTAGCGGGGCTTCAAGAGACCCAGTACTTC	-	TRBV20-1	TRBD2	TRBJ2-5
CASSYGVRNTEAFF	TGTGCCAGCAGCTACGGGGTACGGAACACTGAAGCTTTCTTT	-	TRBV5-4	-	TRBJ1-1
CASSSDNPLYEQYF	TGTGCCAGCAGTTCTGACAATCCCCTTTACGAGCAGTACTTC	-	TRBV28	-	TRBJ2-7
CASSSRDRGAPYEQYF	TGTGCCAGCAGCTCCAGGGACAGGGGAGCACCCTACGAGCAGTACTTC	-	TRBV7-9	TRBD1	TRBJ2-7
CASSRTSGGYQETQYF	TGTGCCAGTAGCAGGACTAGCGGGGGGTACCAAGAGACCCAGTACTTC	once	TRBV19	TRBD2	TRBJ2-5
CASSLYDRGLQPQHF	TGTGCCAGCAGTTTATATGACAGGGGGCTTCAGCCCCAGCATTTT	-	TRBV28	TRBD1	TRBJ1-5
CASSHGGFLGYTF	TGTGCCAGCAGCCACGGGGGATTTCTTGGCTACACCTTC	once	TRBV3-1/TRBV3-2	-	TRBJ1-2
CASSQVSLGLRSTDTQYF	TGCGCCAGCAGCCAAGTCTCTTTGGGGCTTCGATCCACAGATACGCAGTATTTT	-	TRBV4-1	-	TRBJ2-3
CASSKDTGGFGLNTEAFF	TGCGCCAGCAGCAAAGACACAGGGGGATTCGGTCTGAACACTGAAGCTTTCTTT	-	TRBV5-1	TRBD1	TRBJ1-1
CARTLPSSGGPGDTQYF	TGTGCCAGGACCCTTCCTTCTAGCGGGGGGCCGGGGGATACGCAGTATTTT	-	TRBV7-2	TRBD2	TRBJ2-3
CASSPSPASGGSYEQYF	TGTGCCAGCAGCCCATCCCCGGCTAGCGGAGGCTCCTACGAGCAGTACTTC	-	TRBV7-8	TRBD2	TRBJ2-7
CASSQIAVDTQYF	TGTGCCAGCAGCCAAATAGCGGTAGATACGCAGTATTTT	-	TRBV3-1/TRBV3-2	-	TRBJ2-3
CASSKVSGKGQPQHF	TGTGCCAGCAGCAAAGTATCCGGGAAGGGTCAGCCCCAGCATTTT	-	TRBV21-1	-	TRBJ1-5
CASKRKRYEQYF	TGTGCCAGCAAGAGGAAGAGGTACGAGCAGTACTTC	-	TRBV2	-	TRBJ2-7
CAISEITGLQGGYTF	TGTGCCATCAGTGAAATTACAGGGCTTCAGGGAGGCTACACCTTC	-	TRBV10-3	-	TRBJ1-2
CASSKDRGSTNEKLFF	TGTGCCAGCAGTAAGGACAGGGGGAGCACTAATGAAAAACTGTTTTTT	-	TRBV2	TRBD1	TRBJ1-4
CASSINRGGYEQYF	TGTGCCAGTAGTATAAACAGGGGGGGCTACGAGCAGTACTTC	-	TRBV19	-	TRBJ2-7